Sequencing of this T cell receptor (beta chain) was carried out in a study of response to subunit inactivated influenza vaccine (dated by TCRdb to 2017 to 2018). Turning to the overall study: Deep quantitative profiling of the T cell receptor repertoire was used in the study to follow responses to a trivalent subunit inactivated influenza vaccine. Here is what the overall study found, with its caveats: According to the authors, only a limited number of new T cells may be recruited by each seasonal influenza vaccination.

The CDR3, from cysteine to phenylalanine, totals 13 residues. Left in the record is the CDR3 DNA by itself, 39 bases read in frame from the first base. Based on the germline V gene, the CDR1 and CDR2 sequences are SQVTM and ANQGSEA. V and J are truncated by 0 bases and 4 bases respectively, leaving an intervening sequence of 6 bases. This clonotype has only a few counts. Its cognate antigen has yet to be identified. One base away there is no much larger clone; base qualities are not given. Library preparation was by RT-PCR. The instrument was an Illumina HiSeq 2500. Using fastp at Q25 and MiXCR, TCRdb reprocessed the public reads and kept productive beta chains. CDR3 protein duplicates are merged, each entry listing the most common genes and DNA. The sample table contains about 170,000 distinct CDR3 sequences; only one count was recorded for around 12% of them. Approximately 30% of the sample comes from the top ten.

These data also featured in a second study, about T cells expressing NK-cell markers. From the second report: The TCR beta cDNA libraries were made using 5'RACE template switching, a step that added both a universal primer site and unique molecular identifiers. TCR beta-chain repertoires were profiled in sorted CD3+CD56+NKG2C+, CD3+CD56+NKG2C- and CD3+CD56-NKG2C+ T-cell subsets from eight donors. Among the eight sequenced donors, only one was HCMV-seronegative, while the other seven were HCMV-seropositive. In several experiments an anti-gammadeltaTCR antibody was added to restrict sorting to alphabetaTCR-expressing T cells. For more than 5 donors, the dominant CD3+CD56+NKG2C+ clonotypes were among the top 10 CD8+ clonotypes and accounted for about 1.0-7.5% of CD8+ T cells. Those dominant clonotypes were again the most abundant among CD3+CD56-NKG2C+ cells in a handful of donors, at roughly 25-60.1%. Whether the expanded NKG2C-expressing T cell clones were specific for HCMV antigens remained unclear. Randomly selected healthy volunteers, three men and five women, were used as the eight sequenced donors. To determine HCMV serostatus, a commercial ELISA kit was used to detect HCMV-specific IgG in serum. Peripheral blood mononuclear cells were isolated from blood by Ficoll density gradient centrifugation. Using Miltenyi isolation kits, CD4+ and CD8+ T cells were isolated from PBMC through magnetic immunoseparation. Synthesis of cDNA was primed from the TCR beta constant segment and was followed by two consecutive PCR amplification steps. Libraries were sequenced as 2 x 150 bp reads on Illumina HiSeq 2000/2500, MiSeq or NextSeq. MIGEC handled demultiplexing of the reads and grouping by UMI, while MiTCR was used to assemble and quantify clonotypes. To remove erroneous sequences, TCR cDNA sequences were retained only when supported by two or more reads. Downstream repertoire analysis used the tcR package, and clonotypes were matched across fractions by CDR3 nucleotide sequence plus V segment. VDJmatch was used to annotate antigen specificity against VDJdb, with one amino acid substitution allowed in CDR3.

The rearranged segments are TRBV29-1 and TRBJ2-2, and perhaps TRBD1 as D gene, on 5 matching bases. The starting material was CD8+ T cells sorted from PBMCs, obtained about 11 days after vaccination. The receptor was derived from a man between 50 and 59 years old who received an inactivated influenza vaccine. Donor details come from another sample of the same person, matched by shared clones. The DNA is TGCAGCGTTGAAGATCAGGGCACCGGGGAGCTGTTTTTT. This translates into CSVEDQGTGELFF.